Listed below are T cell receptor beta chains from one sample, sequenced in a study of post-analysis software for immune sequencing data. Each CDR3 protein is one row after TCRdb ran MiXCR on the PCR reads. The sample records around 770,000 distinct CDR3 sequences, roughly 50% being singletons. Material: blood. Receptors were obtained from a girl between 10 and 17 years old with multiple sclerosis. CDR3s include the opening cysteine and the closing phenylalanine or tryptophan. Each record gives: clone size, J gene, V gene, D gene, CDR3 protein, CDR3 DNA. D genes are given only for firm matches. Part of the rows lack a size; the others show once, few, many or a class for expanded clones.

size: once; J: TRBJ1-2; V: TRBV12-3/TRBV12-4; D: -; CDR3: CASSRLSGGGYTF; DNA: TGTGCCAGCAGTCGATTATCCGGGGGGGGCTACACCTTC
size: few; J: TRBJ1-5; V: TRBV4-2; D: -; CDR3: CASSQLPGSNQPQHF; DNA: TGTGCCAGCAGCCAATTACCAGGAAGCAATCAGCCCCAGCATTTT
size: medium-sized; J: TRBJ2-7; V: TRBV11-2; D: TRBD1; CDR3: CASSVSGTETYEQYF; DNA: TGTGCCAGCAGCGTCTCCGGGACAGAGACCTACGAGCAGTACTTC
size: few; J: TRBJ2-2; V: TRBV11-1; D: -; CDR3: CASAGMNTGELFF; DNA: TGTGCCAGCGCAGGGATGAACACCGGGGAGCTGTTTTTT
size: -; J: TRBJ1-5; V: TRBV12-3/TRBV12-4; D: -; CDR3: CASSSRSRGNQPQHF; DNA: TGTGCCAGCAGTTCCCGTTCCCGGGGCAATCAGCCCCAGCATTTT
size: -; J: TRBJ2-3; V: TRBV20-1; D: -; CDR3: CSARDRRGGSTDTQYF; DNA: TGCAGTGCTAGAGATAGGAGGGGGGGAAGCACAGATACGCAGTATTTT
size: few; J: TRBJ2-5; V: TRBV29-1; D: -; CDR3: CTVGVETQYF; DNA: TGCACGGTGGGGGTAGAGACCCAGTACTTC
size: few; J: TRBJ1-2; V: TRBV24-1; D: -; CDR3: CATSDPDRPGGYTF; DNA: TGTGCCACCAGTGACCCAGACAGGCCCGGAGGCTACACCTTC
size: -; J: TRBJ2-3; V: TRBV5-1; D: TRBD2; CDR3: CASSPLIAGAGVTQYF; DNA: TGCGCCAGCAGCCCCCTTATAGCGGGAGCAGGAGTTACGCAGTATTTT
size: -; J: TRBJ1-5; V: TRBV7-2; D: TRBD1; CDR3: CASSLQGEGNQPQHF; DNA: TGTGCCAGCAGCTTGCAGGGGGAGGGCAATCAGCCCCAGCATTTT
size: -; J: TRBJ2-7; V: TRBV2; D: -; CDR3: CASSGGGTGYEQYF; DNA: TGTGCCAGCAGTGGCGGGGGGACAGGGTACGAGCAGTACTTC
size: -; J: TRBJ2-7; V: TRBV20-1; D: -; CDR3: CSAGGASDEQYF; DNA: TGCAGTGCTGGCGGGGCTTCCGACGAGCAGTACTTC
size: few; J: TRBJ2-1; V: TRBV20-1; D: -; CDR3: CSEGDNEQFF; DNA: TGCAGTGAAGGAGACAATGAGCAGTTCTTC
size: few; J: TRBJ2-1; V: TRBV12-3/TRBV12-4; D: -; CDR3: CATLQGNEQFF; DNA: TGTGCCACCCTACAGGGAAATGAGCAGTTCTTC
size: -; J: TRBJ2-1; V: TRBV20-1; D: TRBD2; CDR3: CSARESLAGVEQFF; DNA: TGCAGTGCTAGAGAATCCCTAGCGGGCGTTGAGCAGTTCTTC
size: -; J: TRBJ1-2; V: TRBV10-3; D: TRBD1; CDR3: CAISEGQANYGYTF; DNA: TGTGCCATCAGTGAGGGACAGGCGAACTATGGCTACACCTTC
size: -; J: TRBJ1-5; V: TRBV10-3; D: TRBD1; CDR3: CAISERDSYQPQHF; DNA: TGTGCCATCAGTGAGAGGGACAGCTATCAGCCCCAGCATTTT
size: -; J: TRBJ1-4; V: TRBV12-3/TRBV12-4; D: -; CDR3: CASSSTGRAEKLFF; DNA: TGTGCCAGCAGCTCTACAGGGAGGGCTGAAAAACTGTTTTTT
size: -; J: TRBJ2-1; V: TRBV24-1; D: -; CDR3: CATSDLHLRQGKGNEQFF; DNA: TGTGCCACCAGTGATTTGCATTTAAGGCAGGGGAAGGGCAATGAGCAGTTCTTC
size: -; J: TRBJ2-1; V: TRBV29-1; D: -; CDR3: CSVDRTGTIGNEQFF; DNA: TGCAGCGTTGACCGGACCGGGACAATTGGGAATGAGCAGTTCTTC
size: once; J: TRBJ1-5; V: TRBV19; D: -; CDR3: CASSIGSDQPQHF; DNA: TGTGCCAGTAGTATAGGTTCGGATCAGCCCCAGCATTTT
size: -; J: TRBJ1-5; V: TRBV7-8; D: -; CDR3: CASSLYKNQPQHF; DNA: TGTGCCAGCAGCCTCTACAAGAATCAGCCCCAGCATTTT
size: -; J: TRBJ2-3; V: TRBV7-2; D: TRBD1; CDR3: CASSWDRPTDTQYF; DNA: TGTGCCAGCAGCTGGGACAGACCCACAGATACGCAGTATTTT
size: -; J: TRBJ2-6; V: TRBV7-3; D: -; CDR3: CASSRTATSGANVLTF; DNA: TGTGCCAGCAGCCGGACAGCTACCTCTGGGGCCAACGTCCTGACTTTC
size: -; J: TRBJ2-2; V: TRBV6-5; D: -; CDR3: CASRPWENTGELFF; DNA: TGTGCCAGCAGACCCTGGGAGAACACCGGGGAGCTGTTTTTT
size: few; J: TRBJ1-2; V: TRBV6-5; D: -; CDR3: CASSQGRTPDGYTF; DNA: TGTGCCAGCAGTCAGGGGAGGACCCCTGATGGCTACACCTTC
size: -; J: TRBJ2-6; V: TRBV7-3; D: -; CDR3: CASSLLGRTSSGANVLTF; DNA: TGTGCCAGCAGCTTACTGGGACGGACCAGCTCTGGGGCCAACGTCCTGACTTTC
size: -; J: TRBJ2-7; V: TRBV12-3/TRBV12-4; D: TRBD1; CDR3: CASSWGQEDEQYF; DNA: TGTGCCAGCAGTTGGGGACAGGAAGACGAGCAGTACTTC
size: few; J: TRBJ2-1; V: TRBV7-9; D: -; CDR3: CASSQLYGLRNEQFF; DNA: TGTGCCAGCAGCCAACTCTACGGTTTACGGAATGAGCAGTTCTTC
size: -; J: TRBJ2-1; V: TRBV29-1; D: TRBD2; CDR3: CSVDLGRAYEQFF; DNA: TGCAGCGTTGATCTCGGGAGGGCCTATGAGCAGTTCTTC
size: -; J: TRBJ1-2; V: TRBV6-5; D: -; CDR3: CASSPGSYYGYTF; DNA: TGTGCCAGCAGTCCCGGGTCCTACTATGGCTACACCTTC
size: -; J: TRBJ2-7; V: TRBV20-1; D: TRBD1; CDR3: CSAREGKQGPIYEQYF; DNA: TGCAGTGCTAGAGAGGGGAAACAGGGGCCAATCTACGAGCAGTACTTC
size: -; J: TRBJ2-7; V: TRBV4-1; D: -; CDR3: CASSQDAPTYEQYF; DNA: TGCGCCAGCAGCCAAGATGCCCCTACCTACGAGCAGTACTTC
size: -; J: TRBJ2-7; V: TRBV6-1; D: TRBD1; CDR3: CASSELGTGGVYEQYF; DNA: TGTGCCAGCAGTGAATTGGGGACAGGGGGCGTCTACGAGCAGTACTTC
size: few; J: TRBJ2-1; V: TRBV29-1; D: TRBD2; CDR3: CSADPASGRPDEQFF; DNA: TGCAGCGCCGATCCCGCTAGCGGGAGACCCGATGAGCAGTTCTTC
size: -; J: TRBJ2-3; V: TRBV27; D: -; CDR3: CASSWGGSTDTQYF; DNA: TGTGCCAGCAGTTGGGGCGGGAGCACAGATACGCAGTATTTT
size: -; J: TRBJ2-7; V: TRBV13; D: TRBD1; CDR3: CASSPYRTGSSYEQYF; DNA: TGTGCCAGCAGTCCCTACCGGACAGGGAGCTCCTACGAGCAGTACTTC
size: few; J: TRBJ2-1; V: TRBV9; D: TRBD2; CDR3: CASSVGGGTSGHNEQFF; DNA: TGTGCCAGCAGCGTAGGGGGGGGGACTAGCGGCCACAATGAGCAGTTCTTC
size: -; J: TRBJ2-7; V: TRBV7-2; D: TRBD2; CDR3: CASSNSGSTSYEQYF; DNA: TGTGCCAGCAGCAATAGCGGGAGTACCTCCTACGAGCAGTACTTC
size: -; J: TRBJ2-3; V: TRBV7-2; D: TRBD2; CDR3: CASSTGGRPRGTDTQYF; DNA: TGTGCCAGCAGCACCGGCGGGAGGCCCCGGGGAACAGATACGCAGTATTTT